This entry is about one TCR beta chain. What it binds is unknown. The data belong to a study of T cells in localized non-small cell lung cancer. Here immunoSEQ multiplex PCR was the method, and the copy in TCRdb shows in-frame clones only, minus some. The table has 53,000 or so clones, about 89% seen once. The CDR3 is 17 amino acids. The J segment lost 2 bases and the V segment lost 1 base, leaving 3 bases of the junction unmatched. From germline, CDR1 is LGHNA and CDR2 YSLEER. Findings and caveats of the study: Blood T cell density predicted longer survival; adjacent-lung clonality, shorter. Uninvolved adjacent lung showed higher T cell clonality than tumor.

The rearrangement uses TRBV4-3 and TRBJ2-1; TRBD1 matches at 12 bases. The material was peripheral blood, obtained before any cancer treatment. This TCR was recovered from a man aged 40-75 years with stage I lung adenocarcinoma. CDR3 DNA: TGCGCCAGCAGCCAAGCGGGACAGGGGGCCCCCTACAATGAGCAGTTCTTC. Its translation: CASSQAGQGAPYNEQFF.